The 25 T cell receptor beta chains listed next were all sequenced from one sample in a study of cytomegalovirus exposure and HLA in healthy donors. Primers for the PCR totalled 60 Vbeta and 13 Jbeta. The repertoire was sequenced with immunoSEQ multiplex PCR; TCRdb's copy has only in-frame clones and lacks some. This sample's table reports 200,000 to 250,000 clones. Sequencing was done on a sample of PBMCs. These TCRs come from a young woman in good health and CMV-seropositive.

The CDR3 protein is CASSGWTGGTEAFF. The CDR3 coding sequence is TGTGCCAGCAGTGGCTGGACAGGGGGTACTGAAGCTTTCTTT. This rearrangement joins TRBV6-1 to TRBJ1-1; 10 nucleotides agree with TRBD1. V dropped 4 bases and J dropped 5; count of bases not matched to a gene: 4. CDR3 length: 14 residues. Germline V gene data show CDR1 as MNHNS and CDR2 as SASEGT.

The chain is built from TRBV25-1 and TRBJ2-1, with TRBD2 identical over 13 bases. The CDR3 spans 16 residues. The trim removed 4 bases at V and 5 bases at J, leaving 5 bases unmatched. The germline V gene encodes CDR1 MGHDK and CDR2 SYGVNS. The CDR3 sequence: CASSGTSGSWDNEQFF. The DNA of the CDR3 is TGTGCCAGCAGTGGGACTAGCGGGAGCTGGGACAATGAGCAGTTCTTC.

The chain has TRBV7-9 and TRBJ2-5; no firm D call. The CDR3 has 14 amino acids. Germline V CDR1 and CDR2: SEHNR, FQNEAQ (reference sequence). Trimming took 4 bases from V and 1 from J, leaving 10 bases between them. The DNA for the CDR3 is TGTGCCAGCAGCTCCGATACAGCCCAAGAGACCCAGTACTTC. The encoded protein is CASSSDTAQETQYF.

The rearrangement links TRBV5-6 to TRBJ2-2, with TRBD1 identical over 12 bases. Germline CDR1 and CDR2: SGHDT and YYEEEE. Trimming took 4 bases from V and 8 from J; bases not matched to a gene: 9. The CDR3 totals 16 residues. CDR3 loop: CASSVGTGGKAGELFF. CDR3 nucleotide sequence: TGTGCCAGCAGCGTAGGGACAGGGGGCAAAGCAGGGGAGCTGTTTTTT.

The genes are TRBV28 and TRBJ1-1, with D possibly matching TRBD1 (5 bases). The germline V and J ends were trimmed by 7 bases and 0 bases, with 9 bases remaining between them. In germline, CDR1 is MDHEN, CDR2 SYDVKM. The CDR3 runs 13 residues. In DNA form, the CDR3 reads TGTGCCAGCAAGGGGTTCTTGAACACTGAAGCTTTCTTT. This encodes CASKGFLNTEAFF.

The chain recombines TRBV27 with TRBJ2-7; no clear D. V was shortened by 1 base and J by 2 bases, with 9 bases between the two germline ends. The CDR3 runs to 14 residues. Germline assignment: CDR1 MNHEY and CDR2 SMNVEV (reference sequence). In nucleotides, the CDR3 is TGTGCCAGCAGTTTATATAGTCTTGCCTACGAGCAGTACTTC. This codes for CASSLYSLAYEQYF.

V is TRBV5-5 and J is TRBJ2-2; the match to TRBD1 covers 7 bases. The V gene end was trimmed by 0 bases and the J gene end by 3 bases; junction bases not matched to a gene: 2. The length of the CDR3 is 15 residues. Germline CDR1 reads SGHKS; CDR2 reads YYEKEE (reference sequence). CDR3: CASSLDGTDTGELFF. The CDR3 nucleotides are TGTGCCAGCAGCTTGGATGGGACAGACACCGGGGAGCTGTTTTTT.

This chain links TRBV6-5 with TRBJ2-7; 9 bases align to TRBD1. CDR1 and CDR2 from the germline V gene are MNHEY and SVGAGI. The V gene end was trimmed by 0 bases and the J gene end by 5 bases; junction bases not matched to a gene: 5. This CDR3 is built from 15 residues. This CDR3 reads CASSYSGQGPHEQYF. CDR3 coding DNA: TGTGCCAGCAGTTACTCGGGACAGGGTCCCCACGAGCAGTACTTC.

The chain uses TRBV6-5 and TRBJ2-5; 8 bases line up with TRBD1. The tail of the sequence fits TRBJ2-7 better, so the J call may be wrong. The CDR3 extends over 15 amino acids. Germline assignment: CDR1 MNHEY and CDR2 SVGAGI. CDR3 protein: CASSYSDRVGYEQYF. The CDR3 DNA follows: TGTGCCAGCAGTTACTCGGACAGGGTAGGCTACGAGCAGTACTTC.

This chain links TRBV11-2 with TRBJ1-2; D is possibly TRBD1 (5 bases). V was trimmed by 2 bases and J by 13 bases, leaving 23 bases between them. The CDR3 loop spans 15 amino acids. Germline CDR1 reads SGHAT; CDR2 reads FQNNGV. The CDR3 DNA follows: TGTGCCAGCAGCTTAACTCAAGTCGGGACTCAGATGGCCACCTTC. Translation: CASSLTQVGTQMATF. The full variable domain, its missing parts supplied by reference TRBV11-2 and TRBJ1-2, is EAGVAQSPRYKIIEKRQSVAFWCNPISGHATLYWYQQILGQGPKLLIQFQNNGVVDDSQLPKDRFSAERLKGVDSTLKIQPAKLEDSAVYLCASSLTQVGTQMATFGSGTRLTVV.

This chain joins TRBV5-6 and TRBJ1-5, with TRBD1 matching 8 bases. CDR3 length equals 17 residues. CDR1 and CDR2 from the germline V gene are SGHDT and YYEEEE. V lost 0 bases to trimming and J lost 0 bases; unmatched junction nucleotides: 5. In DNA, the CDR3 is TGTGCCAGCAGCTTGGGAGGACAGGGCTATAGCAATCAGCCCCAGCATTTT. Translating it yields CASSLGGQGYSNQPQHF.

This chain uses TRBV5-1 with TRBJ1-1; maybe TRBD1 (5 bases). The CDR3 covers 15 residues. V was pared by 0 bases and J by 7 bases, with 16 bases between. Germline CDR1 and CDR2: SGHRS and YFSETQ. CDR3 coding DNA: TGCGCCAGCAGCTTGGGGTCTCCGGTGGGGGGTGAAGCTTTCTTT. Protein product: CASSLGSPVGGEAFF.

The rearrangement links TRBV4-1 to TRBJ1-6; 7 bases fit TRBD1. V gave up 4 bases and J gave up 7 bases; unmatched junction bases: 13. CDR1 and CDR2 (germline): MGHRA, YSYEKL. This CDR3 is 17 amino acids long. DNA for the CDR3: TGCGCCAGCAGCCGCGTACAGACAGGGTTCGGGAATTCACCCCTCCACTTT. This translates into CASSRVQTGFGNSPLHF.

The chain joins TRBV6-1 to TRBJ1-2; weak D call: TRBD1 (5 bases). V was cut by 7 bases and J by 4 bases, with 16 bases left in between. Germline lookup yields CDR1 MNHNS and CDR2 SASEGT. This CDR3 is built from 14 residues. CDR3 residues: CASTQSGGGYGYTF. The CDR3 DNA sequence: TGTGCCAGCACTCAGAGCGGGGGAGGCTATGGCTACACCTTC.

This rearrangement joins TRBV7-2 to TRBJ1-2; 8 bases map to TRBD1. The CDR3 sequence is 15 residues long. J lost 3 bases, V lost 5 bases, and 8 bases had no gene match. Germline V gene data show CDR1 as SGHTA and CDR2 as FQGNSA. The CDR3 DNA reads as TGTGCCAGCAGCCCCGGACAGGGCGGGTACTATGGCTACACCTTC. It encodes CASSPGQGGYYGYTF.

The chain employs TRBV9 and TRBJ2-2; 8 nucleotides line up with TRBD2. Losses at the gene ends were 7 bases for V and 3 bases for J; bases not matched to a gene: 11. The CDR3 totals 16 residues. Looked up from germline, CDR1 is SGDLS and CDR2 is YYNGEE. CDR3 residues: CASSPGGAPYTGELFF. CDR3 sequence (DNA): TGTGCCAGCTCCCCGGGGGGGGCTCCCTACACCGGGGAGCTGTTTTTT.

The rearrangement uses TRBV10-1 and TRBJ2-5; D may be TRBD1 (6 bases). Trimming stripped 8 bases from V and 0 bases from J, with 16 bases between. This CDR3 has 15 amino acids. CDR1 WNHNN and CDR2 SYGVQD come from the germline V gene (reference sequence). The CDR3 DNA reads TGCGCCAGCTCGGGCTCCGGGACACACCAAGAGACCCAGTACTTC. Translating gives CASSGSGTHQETQYF.

The rearrangement links TRBV4-3 to TRBJ2-7; 10 nucleotides align to TRBD2. The CDR3 runs to 16 residues. CDR1 LGHNA and CDR2 YSLEER come from the germline V gene. Trimming cost V 4 bases and J 2 bases; bases outside gene matches: 8. CDR3 nucleotides: TGCGCCAGCAGCCTACACCTAGCGGGAGAGGCCTACGAGCAGTACTTC. It yields the protein CASSLHLAGEAYEQYF.

This chain uses TRBV7-8 with TRBJ2-7, with 9 bases aligning to TRBD1. Unmatched junction bases numbered 4, after V lost 4 bases and J lost 6 bases. Per germline, CDR1 SGHVS and CDR2 FQNEAQ. The CDR3 is made up of 13 amino acids. The CDR3 here is CASSSDRGGEQYF. The CDR3, as DNA: TGTGCCAGCAGCTCTGACAGGGGGGGCGAGCAGTACTTC.

The chain employs TRBV27 and TRBJ2-7, with D tentatively TRBD1 (6 bases). CDR3 length equals 14 residues. The germline gives CDR1 MNHEY, CDR2 SMNVEV (reference sequence). Trimming removed 5 bases at V and 3 bases at J, with 14 bases between. CDR3 in amino acids: CASSQGSGFYEQYF. The CDR3 DNA follows: TGTGCCAGCAGTCAGGGGTCTGGATTCTACGAGCAGTACTTC.

The J gene is TRBJ2-7, the V gene TRBV29-1, with D possibly TRBD1 on 6 matching bases. Germline CDR1 and CDR2: SQVTM and ANQGSEA. V shed 3 bases and J shed 3 bases, with 12 bases lying between them. The CDR3 sequence is 13 residues long. The CDR3 sequence is CSVDPQGSYEQYF. In nucleotides, the CDR3 is TGCAGCGTTGATCCACAGGGAAGCTACGAGCAGTACTTC.

J is TRBJ1-2 and V is TRBV2; tentatively, D is TRBD1 (6 bases). V lost 2 bases and J lost 4, with 11 bases in between. CDR1 is SNHLY and CDR2 is FYNNEI in the germline V gene. The CDR3 runs 14 residues. The CDR3 is CASSEQGSIYGYTF. The CDR3 DNA reads as TGTGCCAGCAGTGAACAGGGGTCCATCTATGGCTACACCTTC.

The chain employs TRBV11-2 and TRBJ2-7, with TRBD1 identical over 9 bases. Trimming took 5 bases from V and 7 from J; bases not matched to a gene: 12. This CDR3 contains 15 residues. Germline V lookup: CDR1 SGHAT, CDR2 FQNNGV. The CDR3 is CASSLWTGAPGEQYF. The CDR3 region has the DNA TGTGCCAGCAGCCTCTGGACAGGGGCCCCGGGGGAGCAGTACTTC. Combining the CDR3 with reference TRBV11-2 and TRBJ2-7 gives the whole variable domain EAGVAQSPRYKIIEKRQSVAFWCNPISGHATLYWYQQILGQGPKLLIQFQNNGVVDDSQLPKDRFSAERLKGVDSTLKIQPAKLEDSAVYLCASSLWTGAPGEQYFGPGTRLTVT.

The V gene is TRBV13, the J gene TRBJ1-1, with TRBD1 identical over 12 bases. CDR3 size: 16 residues. V lost 5 bases and J lost 10; bases outside the gene matches: 14. The germline CDR1 and CDR2 sequences are PRHDT and FYEKMQ (reference sequence). CDR3 in DNA: TGTGCCAGCAGCCACCCCGGGACAGGGGGCGATTTTGGAGCTTTCTTT. This encodes CASSHPGTGGDFGAFF.

On this clone: Other DNA variants within this sample encode the same CDR3. The genes are TRBV7-8 and TRBJ1-2, with 8 bases identical to TRBD1. The germline gives CDR1 SGHVS, CDR2 FQNEAQ. V lost 3 bases, J lost 8 bases, and 11 bases stayed unmatched. The CDR3 is made up of 15 amino acids. CDR3 loop: CASSLGSRGLQGYTF. The CDR3 coding sequence is TGTGCCAGCAGCTTGGGCTCCAGGGGGCTCCAGGGCTACACCTTC. The full variable domain, in which reference TRBV7-8 and TRBJ1-2 provide the parts outside the CDR3, is GAGVSQSPRYKVAKRGQDVALRCDPISGHVSLFWYQQALGQGPEFLTYFQNEAQLDKSGLPSDRFFAERPEGSVSTLKIQRTQQEDSAVYLCASSLGSRGLQGYTFGSGTRLTVV.